The entry below gives a single T cell receptor (beta chain) sequence along with its context. Antigen specificity is unknown. The entry originates in a study of shared clonotypes between healthy human individuals. About the research overall: The plates for each donor numbered three CD4 naive, three CD4 memory, two CD8 naive and one CD8 memory.

For every subset, genomic DNA was evenly distributed across several immunoSEQ plates. Profiling relied on immunoSEQ multiplex PCR, and the TCRdb table lists in-frame clones only, not all of them. Of about 2.1 million clones in the sample, roughly 93% were seen once. Germline assignment: CDR1 SGHTA and CDR2 FQGTGA. This CDR3 spans 14 amino acids. The germline V and J ends were trimmed by 0 bases and 6 bases, with 9 bases remaining between them. Study-level results: In several donors, about 5% of naive CD4 clonotypes appeared in common.

Positive CCR7 selection of CD45RO-negative cells yielded the naive CD8 cells, and terminally differentiated effector memory CD45RA+ cells were excluded. This receptor was obtained from a young man in good health. Some clones in this sample may be carry-over from other donors' samples. V is TRBV7-3 and J is TRBJ2-1, with TRBD1 as a possible D gene (6 bases). Sequences were obtained from naive CD8+ T cells from PBMCs. The CDR3 here is CASSLTGQINEQFF. CDR3 coding DNA: TGTGCCAGCAGCTTAACAGGACAGATCAATGAGCAGTTCTTC.